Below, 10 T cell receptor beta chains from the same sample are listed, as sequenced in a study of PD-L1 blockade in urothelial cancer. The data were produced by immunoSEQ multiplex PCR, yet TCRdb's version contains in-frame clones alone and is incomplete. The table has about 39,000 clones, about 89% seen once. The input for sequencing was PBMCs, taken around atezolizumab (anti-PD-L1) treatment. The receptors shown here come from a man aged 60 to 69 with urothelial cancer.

For the CDR3, the DNA is TGTGCCAGCAGTTTAGACAGGGGGCCCCTATTCTCCTACAATGAGCAGTTCTTC. Its protein is CASSLDRGPLFSYNEQFF. The chain couples TRBV27 to TRBJ2-1; 10 bases line up with TRBD1. V trimming: 2 bases; J trimming: 0 bases; junction bases outside the gene matches: 7. This CDR3 is built from 18 residues. Per the germline V gene, CDR1 is MNHEY and CDR2 is SMNVEV (reference sequence).

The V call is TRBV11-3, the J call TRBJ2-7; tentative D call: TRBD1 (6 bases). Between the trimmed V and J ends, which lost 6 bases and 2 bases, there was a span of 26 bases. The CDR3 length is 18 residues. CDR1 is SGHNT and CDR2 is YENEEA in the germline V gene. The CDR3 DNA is TGTGCCAGCAGTCACCCCAACTCAAGGGACAACTTCCCCTACGAGCAGTACTTC. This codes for CASSHPNSRDNFPYEQYF.

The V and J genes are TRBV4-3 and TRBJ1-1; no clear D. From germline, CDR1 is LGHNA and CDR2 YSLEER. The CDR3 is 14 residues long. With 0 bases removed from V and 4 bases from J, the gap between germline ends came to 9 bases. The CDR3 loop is CASSQDLLATEAFF. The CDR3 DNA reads TGCGCCAGCAGCCAAGATCTCTTGGCCACTGAAGCTTTCTTT.

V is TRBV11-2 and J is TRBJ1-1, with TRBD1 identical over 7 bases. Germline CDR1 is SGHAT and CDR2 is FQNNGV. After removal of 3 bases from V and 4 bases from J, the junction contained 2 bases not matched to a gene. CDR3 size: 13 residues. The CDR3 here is CASSFNRGTEAFF. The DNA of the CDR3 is TGTGCCAGCAGCTTTAACAGGGGCACTGAAGCTTTCTTT.

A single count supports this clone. The CDR3 bases are TGTGCCAGCAGTACAGGGAACTATGGCTACACCTTC. This encodes CASSTGNYGYTF. This chain connects TRBV7-9 to TRBJ1-2; D might be TRBD1 (6 bases). The CDR3 spans 12 residues. CDR1 SEHNR and CDR2 FQNEAQ come from the germline V gene (reference sequence). The ends were cut back, 6 bases at V and 2 bases at J, with 7 bases in the middle.

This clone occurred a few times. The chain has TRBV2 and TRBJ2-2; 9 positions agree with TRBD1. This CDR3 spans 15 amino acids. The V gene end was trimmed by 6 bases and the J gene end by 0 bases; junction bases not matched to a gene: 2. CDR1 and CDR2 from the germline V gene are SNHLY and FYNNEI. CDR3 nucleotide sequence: TGTGCCAGCAGGCGGACAGGGGCGAACACCGGGGAGCTGTTTTTT. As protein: CASRRTGANTGELFF.

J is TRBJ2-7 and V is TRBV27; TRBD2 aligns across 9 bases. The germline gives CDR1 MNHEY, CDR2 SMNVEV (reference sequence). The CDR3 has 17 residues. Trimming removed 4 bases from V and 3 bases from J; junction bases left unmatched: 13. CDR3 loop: CASSSLRTSGLLYEQYF. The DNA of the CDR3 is TGTGCCAGCAGTTCCCTCCGAACTAGCGGGCTTCTCTACGAGCAGTACTTC.

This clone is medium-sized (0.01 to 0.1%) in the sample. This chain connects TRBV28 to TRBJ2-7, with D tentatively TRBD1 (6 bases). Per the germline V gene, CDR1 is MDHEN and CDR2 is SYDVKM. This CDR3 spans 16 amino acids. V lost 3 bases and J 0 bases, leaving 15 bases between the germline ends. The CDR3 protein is CASSFLQGPSSYEQYF. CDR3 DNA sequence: TGTGCCAGCAGTTTTCTCCAGGGGCCTAGCTCCTACGAGCAGTACTTC.

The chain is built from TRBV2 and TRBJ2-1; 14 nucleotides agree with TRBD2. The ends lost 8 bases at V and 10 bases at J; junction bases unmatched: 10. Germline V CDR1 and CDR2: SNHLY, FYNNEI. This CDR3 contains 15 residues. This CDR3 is CASVRLAGGPGEQFF. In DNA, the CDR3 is TGTGCCAGCGTTAGACTAGCGGGAGGGCCGGGGGAGCAGTTCTTC.

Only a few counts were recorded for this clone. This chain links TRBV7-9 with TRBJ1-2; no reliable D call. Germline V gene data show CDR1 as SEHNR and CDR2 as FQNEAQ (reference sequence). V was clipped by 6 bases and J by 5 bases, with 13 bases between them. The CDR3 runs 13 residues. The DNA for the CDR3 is TGTGCCAGCAGTACGTGGAGCATTTATGGCTACACCTTC. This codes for CASSTWSIYGYTF.